This is a list of T cell receptor beta chains from one sample in a study of blood T cell dynamics during melanoma immunotherapy. Data came from immunoSEQ multiplex PCR; TCRdb stores just in-frame clones and leaves some out. The sample consists of over 10,000 clones, roughly 89% of them appearing once. Specimen: effector memory CD8+ T cells from blood, collected from a patient treated with checkpoint blockade. The receptors derive from a human donor with melanoma. CDR3s include the opening cysteine and the closing phenylalanine or tryptophan. The order of the fields is clone size, V gene, CDR3 length, D gene, J gene, CDR3 protein, CDR3 DNA. D genes are given only for firm matches. For some rows the clone size is stated as once, few or many, or as a class when expanded; others skip it.

clone size: NA
V gene: TRBV6-5
CDR3 length: 14
D gene: TRBD2
J gene: TRBJ2-7
CDR3 protein: CASSYASGPYEQYF
CDR3 DNA: TGTGCCAGCAGTTACGCTAGCGGTCCCTACGAGCAGTACTTC

clone size: NA
V gene: TRBV28
CDR3 length: 16
D gene: NA
J gene: TRBJ1-4
CDR3 protein: CASSLWQGATNEKLFF
CDR3 DNA: TGTGCCAGCAGTTTATGGCAGGGAGCAACTAATGAAAAACTGTTTTTT

clone size: NA
V gene: TRBV19
CDR3 length: 15
D gene: NA
J gene: TRBJ2-1
CDR3 protein: CASSIGGTVYNEQFF
CDR3 DNA: TGTGCCAGTAGTATAGGAGGGACCGTTTACAATGAGCAGTTCTTC

clone size: once
V gene: TRBV5-6
CDR3 length: 13
D gene: NA
J gene: TRBJ2-5
CDR3 protein: CASSSENQETQYF
CDR3 DNA: TGTGCCAGCAGCTCCGAAAACCAAGAGACCCAGTACTTC

clone size: NA
V gene: TRBV28
CDR3 length: 17
D gene: TRBD1
J gene: TRBJ1-5
CDR3 protein: CASSIGQGASSNQPQHF
CDR3 DNA: TGTGCCAGCAGTATTGGACAGGGTGCCTCTAGCAATCAGCCCCAGCATTTT

clone size: NA
V gene: TRBV7-8
CDR3 length: 16
D gene: NA
J gene: TRBJ2-2
CDR3 protein: CASSLDPSASTGELFF
CDR3 DNA: TGTGCCAGCAGCTTAGATCCTAGCGCGAGCACCGGGGAGCTGTTTTTT

clone size: NA
V gene: TRBV19
CDR3 length: 16
D gene: TRBD2
J gene: TRBJ2-3
CDR3 protein: CASSPLAGRDGDTQYF
CDR3 DNA: TGTGCCAGTAGCCCCCTAGCGGGAAGGGACGGAGATACGCAGTATTTT

clone size: once
V gene: TRBV6-5
CDR3 length: 11
D gene: NA
J gene: TRBJ2-7
CDR3 protein: CASGTGFEQYF
CDR3 DNA: TGTGCCAGCGGAACAGGGTTCGAGCAGTACTTC

clone size: NA
V gene: TRBV4-3
CDR3 length: 16
D gene: NA
J gene: TRBJ2-1
CDR3 protein: CASSQDRSGLNNEQFF
CDR3 DNA: TGCGCCAGCAGCCAAGATCGCTCTGGACTAAACAATGAGCAGTTCTTC

clone size: NA
V gene: TRBV27
CDR3 length: 15
D gene: NA
J gene: TRBJ2-3
CDR3 protein: CASSSLGAWTDTQYF
CDR3 DNA: TGTGCCAGCAGTTCACTGGGGGCGTGGACAGATACGCAGTATTTT

clone size: NA
V gene: TRBV9
CDR3 length: 14
D gene: NA
J gene: TRBJ2-2
CDR3 protein: CASSVYGGSGELFF
CDR3 DNA: TGTGCCAGCAGCGTTTACGGGGGTAGCGGGGAGCTGTTTTTT

clone size: once
V gene: TRBV5-3
CDR3 length: 15
D gene: NA
J gene: TRBJ2-1
CDR3 protein: CARSPGTPRYNEQFF
CDR3 DNA: TGTGCCAGAAGCCCTGGCACCCCCAGATACAATGAGCAGTTCTTC

clone size: NA
V gene: TRBV7-9
CDR3 length: 12
D gene: NA
J gene: TRBJ1-1
CDR3 protein: CASSFRSTEAFF
CDR3 DNA: TGTGCCAGCAGCTTCAGGAGCACTGAAGCTTTCTTT

clone size: NA
V gene: TRBV19
CDR3 length: 15
D gene: TRBD1
J gene: TRBJ1-2
CDR3 protein: CASSILGRGLDGYTF
CDR3 DNA: TGTGCCAGTAGTATCCTGGGTAGGGGGCTCGATGGCTACACCTTC

clone size: NA
V gene: TRBV11-2
CDR3 length: 14
D gene: NA
J gene: TRBJ1-2
CDR3 protein: CASSLPTASYGYTF
CDR3 DNA: TGTGCCAGCAGCTTACCAACAGCCTCCTATGGCTACACCTTC

clone size: NA
V gene: TRBV7-9
CDR3 length: 12
D gene: NA
J gene: TRBJ1-4
CDR3 protein: CASRGDREKLFF
CDR3 DNA: TGTGCCAGCAGGGGAGACAGGGAAAAACTGTTTTTT

clone size: NA
V gene: TRBV10-1
CDR3 length: 12
D gene: NA
J gene: TRBJ2-1
CDR3 protein: CASSGPGGEQFF
CDR3 DNA: TGCGCCAGCAGTGGCCCGGGCGGTGAGCAGTTCTTC

clone size: NA
V gene: TRBV7-6
CDR3 length: 18
D gene: NA
J gene: TRBJ1-5
CDR3 protein: CASSLASGAADSNQPQHF
CDR3 DNA: TGTGCCAGCAGCTTAGCTTCTGGGGCTGCAGATAGCAATCAGCCCCAGCATTTT

clone size: NA
V gene: TRBV15
CDR3 length: 16
D gene: TRBD2
J gene: TRBJ2-1
CDR3 protein: CATSADASGLGNEQFF
CDR3 DNA: TGTGCCACCAGCGCCGACGCTAGCGGGCTAGGCAATGAGCAGTTCTTC

clone size: NA
V gene: TRBV19
CDR3 length: 13
D gene: NA
J gene: TRBJ1-1
CDR3 protein: CASSITANTEAFF
CDR3 DNA: TGTGCCAGTAGTATCACAGCAAACACTGAAGCTTTCTTT

clone size: NA
V gene: TRBV5-1
CDR3 length: 14
D gene: NA
J gene: TRBJ1-2
CDR3 protein: CASSPPGGWQGYTF
CDR3 DNA: TGCGCCAGCAGCCCTCCGGGGGGCTGGCAAGGCTACACCTTC

clone size: NA
V gene: TRBV28
CDR3 length: 12
D gene: TRBD2
J gene: TRBJ2-1
CDR3 protein: CASLHGGNEQFF
CDR3 DNA: TGTGCCAGCCTTCACGGGGGGAATGAGCAGTTCTTC

clone size: few
V gene: TRBV19
CDR3 length: 15
D gene: NA
J gene: TRBJ1-5
CDR3 protein: CASSMDQGVHQPQHF
CDR3 DNA: TGTGCCAGTAGTATGGACCAGGGAGTCCATCAGCCCCAGCATTTT

clone size: NA
V gene: TRBV7-2
CDR3 length: 15
D gene: NA
J gene: TRBJ1-3
CDR3 protein: CASSLGLNSGNTIYF
CDR3 DNA: TGTGCCAGCAGCTTGGGACTTAACTCTGGAAACACCATATATTTT

clone size: few
V gene: TRBV6-5
CDR3 length: 15
D gene: TRBD2
J gene: TRBJ2-7
CDR3 protein: CASSALAGSSYEQYF
CDR3 DNA: TGTGCCAGCAGCGCACTAGCGGGGAGCTCCTACGAGCAGTACTTC

clone size: NA
V gene: TRBV28
CDR3 length: 14
D gene: TRBD1
J gene: TRBJ1-1
CDR3 protein: CASRQRQGNTEAFF
CDR3 DNA: TGTGCCAGCAGGCAACGACAGGGGAACACTGAAGCTTTCTTT

clone size: NA
V gene: TRBV7-6
CDR3 length: 16
D gene: NA
J gene: TRBJ2-5
CDR3 protein: CASSLSVRLTQETQYF
CDR3 DNA: TGTGCCAGCAGCTTGAGTGTCAGGCTCACCCAGGAGACCCAGTACTTC

clone size: NA
V gene: TRBV19
CDR3 length: 13
D gene: NA
J gene: TRBJ2-1
CDR3 protein: CASSLASYNEQFF
CDR3 DNA: TGTGCCAGTAGTCTCGCTAGCTACAATGAGCAGTTCTTC

clone size: NA
V gene: TRBV19
CDR3 length: 15
D gene: NA
J gene: TRBJ1-5
CDR3 protein: CASSIVGQPNQPQHF
CDR3 DNA: TGTGCCAGTAGTATAGTTGGACAGCCAAATCAGCCCCAGCATTTT

clone size: NA
V gene: TRBV11-2
CDR3 length: 19
D gene: NA
J gene: TRBJ2-2
CDR3 protein: CASSLGQAEILANTGELFF
CDR3 DNA: TGTGCCAGCAGCTTAGGTCAAGCTGAAATCCTCGCGAACACCGGGGAGCTGTTTTTT

clone size: NA
V gene: TRBV6-6
CDR3 length: 16
D gene: TRBD2
J gene: TRBJ2-7
CDR3 protein: CASTRLAGGPELEQYF
CDR3 DNA: TGTGCCAGCACTCGACTAGCGGGAGGGCCAGAGTTAGAGCAGTACTTC

clone size: NA
V gene: TRBV11-3
CDR3 length: 16
D gene: NA
J gene: TRBJ2-2
CDR3 protein: CASSSRYGSGTGELFF
CDR3 DNA: TGTGCCAGCAGCTCACGCTACGGGAGCGGCACCGGGGAGCTGTTTTTT

clone size: NA
V gene: TRBV10-2
CDR3 length: 11
D gene: NA
J gene: TRBJ2-1
CDR3 protein: CASSDGSEQFF
CDR3 DNA: TGCGCCAGCAGTGACGGGTCTGAGCAGTTCTTC

clone size: NA
V gene: TRBV2
CDR3 length: 14
D gene: NA
J gene: TRBJ1-4
CDR3 protein: CASLQGPRSEKLFF
CDR3 DNA: TGTGCCAGCCTTCAGGGCCCCCGGAGTGAAAAACTGTTTTTT

clone size: NA
V gene: TRBV28
CDR3 length: 14
D gene: NA
J gene: TRBJ2-1
CDR3 protein: CASSLSGVGNEQFF
CDR3 DNA: TGTGCCAGCAGTTTATCAGGGGTAGGCAATGAGCAGTTCTTC

clone size: NA
V gene: TRBV19
CDR3 length: 13
D gene: TRBD2
J gene: TRBJ2-1
CDR3 protein: CASTSGSIDEQFF
CDR3 DNA: TGTGCCAGCACTAGCGGGAGTATCGATGAGCAGTTCTTC

clone size: NA
V gene: TRBV7-2
CDR3 length: 14
D gene: TRBD1
J gene: TRBJ1-1
CDR3 protein: CASSHRQGETEAFF
CDR3 DNA: TGTGCCAGCAGCCACCGACAGGGGGAGACTGAAGCTTTCTTT

clone size: NA
V gene: TRBV6-5
CDR3 length: 15
D gene: TRBD2
J gene: TRBJ2-7
CDR3 protein: CASSYPREGLYEQYF
CDR3 DNA: TGTGCCAGCAGTTACCCTAGGGAGGGCCTCTACGAGCAGTACTTC

clone size: NA
V gene: TRBV25-1
CDR3 length: 16
D gene: TRBD1
J gene: TRBJ2-5
CDR3 protein: CASSEYETGTTETQYF
CDR3 DNA: TGTGCCAGCAGTGAATATGAGACAGGGACAACGGAGACCCAGTACTTC

clone size: NA
V gene: TRBV7-8
CDR3 length: 17
D gene: TRBD2
J gene: TRBJ2-7
CDR3 protein: CASSLSRLAGLTYEQYF
CDR3 DNA: TGTGCCAGCAGCTTATCCCGCCTAGCGGGACTCACCTACGAGCAGTACTTC

clone size: NA
V gene: TRBV28
CDR3 length: 15
D gene: NA
J gene: TRBJ1-1
CDR3 protein: CASSLWAARNTEAFF
CDR3 DNA: TGTGCCAGCAGTTTATGGGCGGCTAGGAACACTGAAGCTTTCTTT